Detailed here is one TCR beta chain. Trimming took 0 bases from V and 4 from J, leaving 6 bases between them. From germline, CDR1 is GTSNPN and CDR2 SVGIG (reference sequence). The CDR3 runs to 12 residues. The data belong to a study of blood T cell repertoires in COVID-19. The wider study: The samples span acute and convalescent COVID-19 from the United States, Italy and Spain. T cells, B-cell-depleted T cells, or PBMCs supplied cDNA or gDNA.

In the authors' methods: Reference gene primer amplification yielded estimated nucleated cell counts. Some clones are missing from TCRdb's copy, which holds only in-frame ones; the method was immunoSEQ multiplex PCR. The D gene and trimming were derived from the DNA, and the V and J assignments and clone size from that table. Here the sample spans around 46,000 clones, about three quarters being singletons. The sample consisted of peripheral blood. The chain is built from TRBV30 and TRBJ2-5; D not resolved. The TCR originated in a human donor with active or convalescent COVID-19. The donor label of this sample is uncertain. The CDR3 reads CAWSVTGETQYF. The CDR3 coding sequence is TGTGCCTGGAGTGTCACTGGAGAGACCCAGTACTTC.